The clone carrying this T cell receptor beta chain was picked up a small number of times. This record comes from a study of T cell repertoires in cytomegalovirus infection. TCRdb reanalysed the reads using MiXCR and keeps one entry per CDR3 protein. The sample lists nearly 450,000 distinct CDR3 sequences, under 40% occurring once. Sequencing was done on a sample of PBMCs. The clonotype originates from a human donor in good health (CMV status not recorded). Some clones in this sample may be carry-over from other donors' samples.

Here the CDR3 reads CASSLPEGYEQYF. The CDR3 DNA is TGTGCCAGCAGTTTGCCGGAGGGTTACGAGCAGTACTTC. This chain connects TRBV28 to TRBJ2-7; the D gene is possibly TRBD2 (6 bases). This CDR3 contains 13 residues. The V end lost 3 bases, the J end lost 4 bases, and 10 bases lay between the germline ends. CDR1 is MDHEN, CDR2 SYDVKM, per germline.